This is a list of T cell receptor beta chains from one sample in a study of cytomegalovirus exposure and HLA in healthy donors. Measured with immunoSEQ multiplex PCR; TCRdb has only the in-frame clones, and not every one. The table includes about 120,000 clones, over 75% detected once. Source material: PBMCs. These TCRs come from a woman aged 18-30 years in good health and CMV-seronegative. Both conserved end residues are part of each CDR3.

V: TRBV11-2
J: TRBJ2-3
CDR3: CASSPRTSGGTDTQYF

V: TRBV6-1
J: TRBJ1-4
CDR3: CASNRGVGTNEKLFF

V: TRBV18
J: TRBJ1-1
CDR3: CASSPSQLRPPAYTEAFF

V: TRBV4-3
J: TRBJ1-4
CDR3: CASSQGRATEKLFF

V: TRBV7-6
J: TRBJ2-7
CDR3: CASSPRTVREQYF

V: TRBV5-1
J: TRBJ2-3
CDR3: CASSSGGDTQYF

V: TRBV4-3
J: TRBJ2-7
CDR3: CASSPRTGTAGQYF

V: TRBV7-6
J: TRBJ2-1
CDR3: CASSPDRNEQFF

V: TRBV27
J: TRBJ1-2
CDR3: CASRYQGGQGYTF

V: TRBV2
J: TRBJ1-3
CDR3: CASRPGTAGNTIYF

V: TRBV27
J: TRBJ2-1
CDR3: CASSPPRGDEQFF